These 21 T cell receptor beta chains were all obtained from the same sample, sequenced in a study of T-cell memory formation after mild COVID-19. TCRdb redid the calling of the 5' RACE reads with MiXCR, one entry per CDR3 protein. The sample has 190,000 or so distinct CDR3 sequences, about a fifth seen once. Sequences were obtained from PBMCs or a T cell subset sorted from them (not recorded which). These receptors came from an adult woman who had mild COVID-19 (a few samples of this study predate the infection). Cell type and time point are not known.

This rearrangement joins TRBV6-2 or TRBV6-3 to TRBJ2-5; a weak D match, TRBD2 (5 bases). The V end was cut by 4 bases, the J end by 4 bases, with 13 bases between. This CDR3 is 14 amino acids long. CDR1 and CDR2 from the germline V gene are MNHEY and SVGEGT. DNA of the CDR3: TGTGCCAGCAGTTTGGGTAGCAGCGGAGAGACCCAGTACTTC. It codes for CASSLGSSGETQYF.

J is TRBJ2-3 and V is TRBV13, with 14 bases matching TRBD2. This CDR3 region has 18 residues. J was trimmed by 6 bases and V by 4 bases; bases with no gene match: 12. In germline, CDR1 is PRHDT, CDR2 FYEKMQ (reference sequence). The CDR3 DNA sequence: TGTGCCAGCAGCTCGTCCGGGACTAGCGGGAGCCTTCGGGATACGCAGTATTTT. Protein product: CASSSSGTSGSLRDTQYF.

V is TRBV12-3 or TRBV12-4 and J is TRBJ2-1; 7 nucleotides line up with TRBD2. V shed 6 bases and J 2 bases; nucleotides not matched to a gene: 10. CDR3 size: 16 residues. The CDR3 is CASSPEVSGTYNEQFF. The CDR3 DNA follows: TGTGCCAGCAGCCCCGAGGTGAGCGGGACCTACAATGAGCAGTTCTTC.

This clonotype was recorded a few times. CDR3 bases: TGTGCCATCGATGGAGGCCAGTGGGACAATGAGCAGTTCTTC. Translating it yields CAIDGGQWDNEQFF. The chain employs TRBV10-3 and TRBJ2-1; perhaps TRBD2 as D (5 bases). From germline, CDR1 is ENHRY and CDR2 SYGVKD. V shed 8 bases and J shed 5 bases, with 16 bases lying between them. This CDR3 is 14 amino acids long.

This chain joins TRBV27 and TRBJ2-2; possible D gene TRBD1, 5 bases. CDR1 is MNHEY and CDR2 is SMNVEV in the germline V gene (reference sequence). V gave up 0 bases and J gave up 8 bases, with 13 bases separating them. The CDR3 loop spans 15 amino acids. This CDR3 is CASSLSWFGAGELFF. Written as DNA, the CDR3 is TGTGCCAGCAGTTTATCGTGGTTTGGGGCTGGGGAGCTGTTTTTT.

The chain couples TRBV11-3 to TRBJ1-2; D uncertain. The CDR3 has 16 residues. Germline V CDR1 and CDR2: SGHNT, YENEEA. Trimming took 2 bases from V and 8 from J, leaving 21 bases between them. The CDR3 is CASSLRVYPPLGGYTF. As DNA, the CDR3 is TGTGCCAGCAGCTTAAGGGTTTACCCCCCTCTGGGCGGCTACACCTTC.

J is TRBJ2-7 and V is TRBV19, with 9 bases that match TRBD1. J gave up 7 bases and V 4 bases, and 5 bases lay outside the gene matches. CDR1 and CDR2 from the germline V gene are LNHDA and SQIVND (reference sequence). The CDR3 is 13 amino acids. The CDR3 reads CASSTQGAGEQYF. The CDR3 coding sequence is TGTGCCAGTAGTACACAGGGGGCGGGAGAGCAGTACTTC.

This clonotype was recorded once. CDR3 DNA sequence: TGTGCCAGCAGATCAACGAGGAACACTGAAGCTTTCTTT. The encoded protein is CASRSTRNTEAFF. The chain carries TRBV12-3 or TRBV12-4 and TRBJ1-1; D unclear. This CDR3 comprises 13 residues. V was pared by 6 bases and J by 1 base, with 9 bases between.

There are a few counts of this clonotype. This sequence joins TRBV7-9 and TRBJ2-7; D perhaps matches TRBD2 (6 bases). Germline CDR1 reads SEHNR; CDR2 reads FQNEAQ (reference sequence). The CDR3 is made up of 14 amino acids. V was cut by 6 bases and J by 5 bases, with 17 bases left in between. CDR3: CASSPRAGLHEQYF. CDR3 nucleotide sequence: TGTGCCAGCAGTCCCAGGGCGGGGCTCCACGAGCAGTACTTC.

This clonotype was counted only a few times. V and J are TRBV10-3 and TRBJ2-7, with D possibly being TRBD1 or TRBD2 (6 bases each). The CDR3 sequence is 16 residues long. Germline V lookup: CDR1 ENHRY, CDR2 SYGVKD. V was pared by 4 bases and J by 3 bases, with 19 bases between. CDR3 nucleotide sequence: TGTGCCATCAGTGGGGGGGAGGAGGACAGTTACTACGAGCAGTACTTC. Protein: CAISGGEEDSYYEQYF.

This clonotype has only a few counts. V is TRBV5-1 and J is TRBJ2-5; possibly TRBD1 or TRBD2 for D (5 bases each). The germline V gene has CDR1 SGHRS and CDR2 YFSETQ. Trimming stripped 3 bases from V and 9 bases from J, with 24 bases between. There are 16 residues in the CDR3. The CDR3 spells CASSSGSMGERGSQYF. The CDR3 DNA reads TGCGCCAGCAGCTCTGGTTCGATGGGGGAACGAGGGTCCCAGTACTTC.

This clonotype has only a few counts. The CDR3 bases are TGTGCCAGCAGTCATCTCCGGGGCGGCGAGCAGTACTTC. Translated: CASSHLRGGEQYF. J is TRBJ2-7 and V is TRBV7-9; TRBD1 or TRBD2 may be the D gene (5 bases each). The CDR3 has 13 amino acids. V lost 6 bases, J lost 6 bases, and 15 bases lay in between. Per germline, CDR1 SEHNR and CDR2 FQNEAQ (reference sequence). Full variable domain (outside the CDR3, taken from reference TRBV7-9 and TRBJ2-7): DTGVSQNPRHKITKRGQNVTFRCDPISEHNRLYWYRQTLGQGPEFLTYFQNEAQLEKSRLLSDRFSAERPKGSFSTLEIQRTEQGDSAMYLCASSHLRGGEQYFGPGTRLTVT.

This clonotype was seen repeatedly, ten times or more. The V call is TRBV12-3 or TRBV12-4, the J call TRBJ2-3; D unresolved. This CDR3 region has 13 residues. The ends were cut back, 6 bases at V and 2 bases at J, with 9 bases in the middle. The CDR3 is CASSLGYTDTQYF. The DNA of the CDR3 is TGTGCCAGCAGCTTGGGCTACACAGATACGCAGTATTTT.

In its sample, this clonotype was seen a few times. The CDR3 loop is CASREAYTGELFF. The CDR3 bases are TGTGCCAGCCGGGAGGCCTACACCGGGGAGCTGTTTTTT. The genes are TRBV2 and TRBJ2-2; 7 bases match TRBD2. With 8 bases clipped from V and 3 bases from J, the junction kept 3 bases outside the gene matches. CDR3 size: 13 residues. CDR1 is SNHLY, CDR2 FYNNEI, per germline.

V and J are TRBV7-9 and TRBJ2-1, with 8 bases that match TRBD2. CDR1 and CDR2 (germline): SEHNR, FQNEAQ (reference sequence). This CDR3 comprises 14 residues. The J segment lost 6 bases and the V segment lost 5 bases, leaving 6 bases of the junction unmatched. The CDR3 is CASSAPRGGNEQFF. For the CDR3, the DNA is TGTGCCAGCAGCGCGCCCCGGGGGGGCAATGAGCAGTTCTTC.

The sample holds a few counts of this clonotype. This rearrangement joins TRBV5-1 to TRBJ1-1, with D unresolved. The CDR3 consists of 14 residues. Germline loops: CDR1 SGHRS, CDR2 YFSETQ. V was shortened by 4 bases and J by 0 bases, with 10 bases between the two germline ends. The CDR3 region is CASSPGSLNTEAFF. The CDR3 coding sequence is TGCGCCAGCAGCCCCGGGTCACTGAACACTGAAGCTTTCTTT.

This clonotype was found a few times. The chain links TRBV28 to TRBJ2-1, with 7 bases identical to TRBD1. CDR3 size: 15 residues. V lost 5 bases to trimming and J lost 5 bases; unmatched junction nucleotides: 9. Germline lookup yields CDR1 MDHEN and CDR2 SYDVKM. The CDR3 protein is CASSQGQNPDNEQFF. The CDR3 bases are TGTGCCAGCAGTCAGGGACAGAATCCGGACAATGAGCAGTTCTTC.

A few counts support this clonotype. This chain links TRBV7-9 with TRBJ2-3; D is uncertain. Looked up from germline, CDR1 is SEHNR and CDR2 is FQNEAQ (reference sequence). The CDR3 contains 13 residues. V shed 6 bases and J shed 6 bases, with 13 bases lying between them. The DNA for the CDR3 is TGTGCCAGCAGGGGAACAGTTCTGGATACGCAGTATTTT. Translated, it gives CASRGTVLDTQYF.

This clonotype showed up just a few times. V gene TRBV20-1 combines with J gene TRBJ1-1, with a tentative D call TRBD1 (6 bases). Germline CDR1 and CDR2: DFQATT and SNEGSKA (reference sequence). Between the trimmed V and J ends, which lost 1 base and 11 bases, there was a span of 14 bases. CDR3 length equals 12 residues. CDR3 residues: CSARATGSLAFF. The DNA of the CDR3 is TGCAGTGCTAGAGCGACAGGCTCCTTGGCTTTCTTT.

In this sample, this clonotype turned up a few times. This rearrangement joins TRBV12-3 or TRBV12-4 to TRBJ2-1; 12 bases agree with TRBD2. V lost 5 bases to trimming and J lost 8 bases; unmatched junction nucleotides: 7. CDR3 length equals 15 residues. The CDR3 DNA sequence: TGTGCCAGCAGTACACTAGCGGGGGGTATCGATGAGCAGTTCTTC. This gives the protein CASSTLAGGIDEQFF.

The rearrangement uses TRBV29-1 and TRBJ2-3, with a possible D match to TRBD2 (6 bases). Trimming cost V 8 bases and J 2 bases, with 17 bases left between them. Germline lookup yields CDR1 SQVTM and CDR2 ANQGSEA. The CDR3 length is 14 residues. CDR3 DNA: TGCAGCTCCACGGGGGTCCTAGCCACAGATACGCAGTATTTT. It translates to CSSTGVLATDTQYF.